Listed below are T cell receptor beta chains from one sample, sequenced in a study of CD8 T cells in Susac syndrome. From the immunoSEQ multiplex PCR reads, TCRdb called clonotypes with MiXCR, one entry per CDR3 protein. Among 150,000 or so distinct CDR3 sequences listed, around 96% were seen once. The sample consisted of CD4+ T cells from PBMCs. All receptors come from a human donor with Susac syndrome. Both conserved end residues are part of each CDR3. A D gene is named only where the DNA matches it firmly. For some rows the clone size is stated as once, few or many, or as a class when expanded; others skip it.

CASSLGNRGETQYF | TGTGCCAGCAGCTTGGGGAACAGGGGAGAGACCCAGTACTTC | 14 | TRBD1 | TRBJ2-5 | NA | TRBV5-4
CATSGPRTGVGYTF | TGTGCCACCAGCGGCCCTCGGACAGGGGTCGGCTACACCTTC | 14 | TRBD1 | TRBJ1-2 | NA | TRBV15
CASSTWTEETQYF | TGCGCCAGCAGCACCTGGACGGAAGAGACCCAGTACTTC | 13 | NA | TRBJ2-5 | NA | TRBV5-1
CSVEGSSYNEQFF | TGCAGCGTTGAGGGGAGCTCCTACAATGAGCAGTTCTTC | 13 | NA | TRBJ2-1 | few | TRBV29-1
CASSLVGGADTEAFF | TGCGCCAGCAGCTTGGTCGGGGGCGCGGACACTGAAGCTTTCTTT | 15 | NA | TRBJ1-1 | once | TRBV5-1
CAWSRAFWNSYEQYF | TGTGCCTGGAGCCGGGCGTTTTGGAACTCCTACGAGCAGTACTTC | 15 | NA | TRBJ2-7 | NA | TRBV30
CASSLVGEQYF | TGTGCCAGCAGTTTAGTGGGCGAGCAGTACTTC | 11 | NA | TRBJ2-7 | few | TRBV12-3/TRBV12-4
CASSQGQRDEKLFF | TGCGCCAGCAGCCAGGGGCAGCGGGATGAAAAACTGTTTTTT | 14 | NA | TRBJ1-4 | NA | TRBV4-1
CASSYGGRVNTEAFF | TGTGCCAGCAGTTACGGGGGCAGGGTCAACACTGAAGCTTTCTTT | 15 | NA | TRBJ1-1 | NA | TRBV6-6
CSAATSLGTDTQYF | TGCAGCGCCGCGACTAGCCTGGGCACAGATACGCAGTATTTT | 14 | TRBD2 | TRBJ2-3 | NA | TRBV29-1
CASSPDTGGRGKNTEAFF | TGTGCCAGCTCACCGGATACAGGGGGCCGCGGGAAGAACACTGAAGCTTTCTTT | 18 | TRBD1 | TRBJ1-1 | NA | TRBV18
CASNDGFGGRNEQFF | TGTGCCAGTAACGATGGCTTTGGCGGCCGAAATGAGCAGTTCTTC | 15 | NA | TRBJ2-1 | NA | TRBV19
CASSYSGEAFF | TGTGCCAGCAGTTACTCGGGAGAAGCTTTCTTT | 11 | NA | TRBJ1-1 | NA | TRBV6-2/TRBV6-3
CSATTVTDTQYF | TGCAGTGCTACAACGGTGACAGATACGCAGTATTTT | 12 | NA | TRBJ2-3 | NA | TRBV20-1
CASSFPGPIAANVLTF | TGTGCCAGCAGCTTCCCAGGGCCCATAGCCGCCAACGTCCTGACTTTC | 16 | NA | TRBJ2-6 | NA | TRBV7-2
CSVDPRHAGATEQFF | TGCAGCGTTGACCCTCGACACGCGGGGGCAACTGAGCAGTTCTTC | 15 | NA | TRBJ2-1 | NA | TRBV29-1
CASSFPGVMNEQYF | TGTGCCAGCAGCTTCCCGGGGGTTATGAACGAGCAGTACTTC | 14 | NA | TRBJ2-7 | NA | TRBV5-4
CASSLVAGANTGELFF | TGTGCCAGCAGCTTAGTAGCGGGGGCGAACACCGGGGAGCTGTTTTTT | 16 | TRBD2 | TRBJ2-2 | NA | TRBV7-2
CSVVSGQLTDTQYF | TGCAGCGTTGTTTCGGGACAGCTCACAGATACGCAGTATTTT | 14 | TRBD1 | TRBJ2-3 | NA | TRBV29-1
CASSHAPRTGVYGYTF | TGCGCCAGCAGCCACGCTCCCCGGACAGGGGTATATGGCTACACCTTC | 16 | TRBD1 | TRBJ1-2 | NA | TRBV4-1
CASSLGWAGFHQPQHF | TGTGCCAGCAGCTTAGGATGGGCAGGGTTTCATCAGCCCCAGCATTTT | 16 | NA | TRBJ1-5 | NA | TRBV11-3
CASSEGRNTEAFF | TGTGCCAGCAGTGAAGGTCGAAACACTGAAGCTTTCTTT | 13 | NA | TRBJ1-1 | NA | TRBV12-3/TRBV12-4
CSARGQGITGANVLTF | TGCAGTGCTAGGGGACAGGGTATTACTGGGGCCAACGTCCTGACTTTC | 16 | TRBD1 | TRBJ2-6 | NA | TRBV20-1
CSARIGGTNTGELFF | TGCAGTGCTAGGATAGGGGGCACGAACACCGGGGAGCTGTTTTTT | 15 | TRBD1 | TRBJ2-2 | NA | TRBV20-1
CSAGPGTASYEQYF | TGCAGTGCTGGTCCCGGGACAGCCTCCTACGAGCAGTACTTC | 14 | TRBD1 | TRBJ2-7 | NA | TRBV20-1
CASSVLAGTGELFF | TGTGCCAGCAGCGTACTAGCGGGAACCGGGGAGCTGTTTTTT | 14 | TRBD2 | TRBJ2-2 | NA | TRBV9
CATSDGLAGGPSLDTQYF | TGTGCCACCAGTGATGGACTAGCGGGAGGGCCGTCGCTAGATACGCAGTATTTT | 18 | TRBD2 | TRBJ2-3 | NA | TRBV24-1
CAITGAGGPVYEQYF | TGTGCCATCACCGGGGCGGGAGGGCCAGTCTACGAGCAGTACTTC | 15 | TRBD2 | TRBJ2-7 | NA | TRBV25-1
CASCRDPLYNEQFF | TGTGCCAGCTGTAGGGATCCCCTCTACAATGAGCAGTTCTTC | 14 | NA | TRBJ2-1 | NA | TRBV9
CASSAPGRSNSPLHF | TGTGCCAGCAGTGCACCGGGACGGTCTAATTCACCCCTCCACTTT | 15 | NA | TRBJ1-6 | NA | TRBV25-1
CAWSVIVGAEAFF | TGTGCCTGGAGTGTAATTGTGGGCGCTGAAGCTTTCTTT | 13 | NA | TRBJ1-1 | NA | TRBV30
CASSFTEGGYNSNQPQHF | TGTGCCAGCAGTTTCACAGAAGGGGGCTATAATAGCAATCAGCCCCAGCATTTT | 18 | TRBD1 | TRBJ1-5 | NA | TRBV27
CASEGGNTGELFF | TGCGCCAGCGAAGGGGGCAACACCGGGGAGCTGTTTTTT | 13 | TRBD1 | TRBJ2-2 | NA | TRBV5-1
CASSPGPVADTQYF | TGTGCCAGCAGCCCCGGCCCGGTTGCAGATACGCAGTATTTT | 14 | NA | TRBJ2-3 | NA | TRBV9
CASSQGERGGDTQYF | TGCGCCAGCAGCCAAGGAGAGCGGGGGGGAGATACGCAGTATTTT | 15 | TRBD2 | TRBJ2-3 | NA | TRBV4-3
CASSQGASGRASTDTQYF | TGTGCCAGCAGCCAAGGGGCTAGCGGGAGGGCTTCGACAGATACGCAGTATTTT | 18 | TRBD2 | TRBJ2-3 | NA | TRBV4-2
CSARDNFHSGNTIYF | TGCAGTGCTAGAGACAACTTCCACTCTGGAAACACCATATATTTT | 15 | NA | TRBJ1-3 | NA | TRBV20-1
CASSLPGLPEQYF | TGTGCCAGCAGCTTACCCGGACTCCCCGAGCAGTACTTC | 13 | NA | TRBJ2-7 | NA | TRBV7-2
CASSPNGGSGTDTQYF | TGCGCCAGCAGCCCGAACGGTGGTAGCGGAACAGATACGCAGTATTTT | 16 | NA | TRBJ2-3 | NA | TRBV4-3
CSVRRDTNYGGYTF | TGCAGCGTAAGGAGGGATACCAACTATGGGGGCTACACCTTC | 14 | NA | TRBJ1-2 | NA | TRBV29-1
CASSSRGKETQYF | TGTGCCAGCAGCTCCAGGGGAAAAGAGACCCAGTACTTC | 13 | NA | TRBJ2-5 | NA | TRBV7-2
CASSFGGPLYYGYTF | TGCGCCAGCAGCTTCGGGGGGCCATTATACTATGGCTACACCTTC | 15 | NA | TRBJ1-2 | NA | TRBV5-1